The 21 T cell receptor beta chains presented below share a single source sample, sequenced in a study of human T cells and chemical hapten exposure. Time point noted: patch test 1, 2 weeks after DPC sensitization. The sample's treatment: therapeutic diphenylcyclopropenone sensitization with weekly scalp DPC. TCRdb processed the RACE reads anew with MiXCR; each CDR3 protein has one entry. The table includes about 360,000 distinct CDR3 sequences, 4% to 5.5% detected once. Sequenced material: whole blood, taken in connection with sensitization to the hapten diphenylcyclopropenone (DPC). These receptors all come from a woman in her 50s with alopecia areata. Some clones in this sample may be carry-over from other donors' samples.

This clonotype showed up many times. The rearrangement links TRBV2 to TRBJ2-2, with D possibly TRBD2 on 5 matching bases. The V gene's germline CDR1 is SNHLY and CDR2 FYNNEI. V lost 4 bases and J 0 bases, leaving 9 bases between the germline ends. The CDR3 contains 15 residues. CDR3 nucleotides: TGTGCCAGCAGTGTGGGTAGCGCGAACACCGGGGAGCTGTTTTTT. Amino acid sequence: CASSVGSANTGELFF.

This clonotype has at least ten counts. The chain links TRBV5-1 to TRBJ2-3; a weak D match, TRBD2 (5 bases). This CDR3 has 17 amino acids. Germline V gives CDR1 SGHRS, CDR2 YFSETQ. The V end was cut by 2 bases, the J end by 2 bases, with 18 bases between. The CDR3 sequence is CASSFYPSSSNTDTQYF. The CDR3 nucleotides are TGCGCCAGCAGCTTCTATCCCTCTAGCTCCAACACAGATACGCAGTATTTT.

This clonotype has a count of ten or more. The CDR3 here is CATSSRGASYEQYF. The DNA for the CDR3 is TGTGCCACCAGCAGCAGGGGCGCATCCTACGAGCAGTACTTC. This chain links TRBV15 with TRBJ2-7; the D gene is possibly TRBD1 (6 bases). Deletions cut 3 bases from V and 1 base from J, with 10 bases between. The CDR3 is 14 residues long. Germline V gene data show CDR1 as LNHNV and CDR2 as YYDKDF (reference sequence). Full variable domain (outside the CDR3, taken from reference TRBV15 and TRBJ2-7): DAMVIQNPRYQVTQFGKPVTLSCSQTLNHNVMYWYQQKSSQAPKLLFHYYDKDFNNEADTPDNFQSRRPNTSFCFLDIRSPGLGDTAMYLCATSSRGASYEQYFGPGTRLTVT.

The rearrangement joins TRBV7-2 to TRBJ2-3; D gene unclear. The germline V gene has CDR1 SGHTA and CDR2 FQGNSA. The V gene lost 5 bases and the J gene lost 0 bases, with 12 bases spanning the gap. This CDR3 comprises 15 residues. CDR3 sequence reads: CASSTYIPSTDTQYF. In nucleotides, the CDR3 is TGTGCCAGCAGCACGTATATACCTAGCACAGATACGCAGTATTTT.

This clonotype has a count of ten or more. J is TRBJ1-1 and V is TRBV7-2; the D is unclear. In germline, CDR1 is SGHTA, CDR2 FQGNSA. Between the trimmed V and J ends, which lost 2 bases and 5 bases, there was a span of 12 bases. The CDR3 has 14 amino acids. The CDR3 here is CASSLRGRGTEAFF. CDR3 coding DNA: TGTGCCAGCAGCTTAAGAGGGCGAGGTACTGAAGCTTTCTTT.

In its sample, this clonotype was seen many times. The V gene is TRBV6-5, the J gene TRBJ1-1; D is unresolved. From germline, CDR1 is MNHEY and CDR2 SVGAGI. This CDR3 region has 11 residues. V gave up 7 bases and J gave up 5 bases, with 8 bases separating them. CDR3 sequence reads: CASTLGTEAFF. The CDR3 coding sequence is TGTGCCAGCACTCTGGGGACTGAAGCTTTCTTT.

The chain carries TRBV28 and TRBJ2-3; 9 nucleotides match TRBD1. CDR3 length: 18 amino acids. Trimming took 3 bases from V and 2 from J; bases not matched to a gene: 12. CDR1 is MDHEN, CDR2 SYDVKM, per germline. The CDR3: CASSFPSTGGRPTDTQYF. The CDR3 DNA follows: TGTGCCAGCAGTTTTCCGTCTACAGGGGGCCGACCCACAGATACGCAGTATTTT.

The sample holds many counts of this clonotype. The V and J genes are TRBV12-3 or TRBV12-4 and TRBJ2-1; D is undetermined. The CDR3 runs 17 residues. Trimming took 4 bases from V and 1 from J, leaving 17 bases between them. The CDR3 DNA reads as TGTGCCAGCAGTTCACTACTGGCGATCCCTTCCTACAATGAGCAGTTCTTC. This codes for CASSSLLAIPSYNEQFF.

This clonotype was observed at least ten times. The V and J genes are TRBV3-1 and TRBJ1-2; D is unresolved. Between the trimmed V and J ends, which lost 5 bases and 8 bases, there was a span of 18 bases. Germline CDR1 reads LGHDT; CDR2 reads YNNKEL (reference sequence). The CDR3 contains 14 residues. CDR3 loop: CASSDGQEARGYTF. The CDR3 coding sequence is TGTGCCAGCAGCGACGGGCAGGAGGCACGCGGCTACACCTTC.

This clonotype appeared many times. J is TRBJ2-7 and V is TRBV28; no reliable D call. The CDR3 totals 12 residues. Germline V gene sequence: CDR1 MDHEN, CDR2 SYDVKM. Trimming took 5 bases from V and 7 from J, leaving 12 bases between them. CDR3 amino acids: CASSLDLSEQYF. CDR3 in DNA: TGTGCCAGCAGTCTGGACCTTTCTGAGCAGTACTTC. The whole variable domain, filled in from reference TRBV28 and TRBJ2-7, reads DVKVTQSSRYLVKRTGEKVFLECVQDMDHENMFWYRQDPGLGLRLIYFSYDVKMKEKGDIPEGYSVSREKKERFSLILESASTNQTSMYLCASSLDLSEQYFGPGTRLTVT.

The sample holds many counts of this clonotype. The chain uses TRBV20-1 and TRBJ2-7; D is uncertain. V dropped 2 bases and J dropped 3 bases, with 17 bases sitting between them. The CDR3 is 15 residues long. The V gene's germline CDR1 is DFQATT and CDR2 SNEGSKA (reference sequence). The CDR3 region has the DNA TGCAGTGCTAGATCTCCCGGGTCCACCGGCTACGAGCAGTACTTC. It yields the protein CSARSPGSTGYEQYF.

This clonotype was observed a handful of times. J is TRBJ1-1 and V is TRBV12-3 or TRBV12-4; tentative D call: TRBD1 (6 bases). This CDR3 has 15 amino acids. With 7 bases removed from V and 5 bases from J, the gap between germline ends came to 20 bases. The CDR3 DNA sequence: TGTGCCAGCATTCGTTCGGGGGGGGCGCGGACTGAAGCTTTCTTT. Residues: CASIRSGGARTEAFF.

This clonotype was seen ten or more times. CDR3 sequence (DNA): TGCGCCAGCAGCCAAGATTGGAGGGGGGCCGATACGCAGTATTTT. Translating it yields CASSQDWRGADTQYF. The gene calls are TRBV4-1 and TRBJ2-3; D assignment may be TRBD1 or TRBD2 (6 bases each). V lost 0 bases and J 6 bases, leaving 13 bases between the germline ends. Germline values: CDR1 MGHRA, CDR2 YSYEKL. The CDR3 loop spans 15 amino acids.

This chain joins TRBV6-2 or TRBV6-3 and TRBJ1-2; 7 bases map to TRBD1. Germline CDR1 reads MNHEY; CDR2 reads SVGEGT. J lost 0 bases, V lost 5 bases, and 6 bases had no gene match. The CDR3 runs to 15 residues. The CDR3 DNA follows: TGTGCCAGCAGTACCGGGACAGTCGCTAACTATGGCTACACCTTC. Translating gives CASSTGTVANYGYTF.

This chain links TRBV9 with TRBJ2-1; D is possibly TRBD2 (5 bases). V gave up 3 bases and J gave up 8 bases, with 12 bases separating them. Per the germline V gene, CDR1 is SGDLS and CDR2 is YYNGEE. The CDR3 extends over 13 amino acids. The CDR3 spells CASSAGLLDEQFF. For the CDR3, the DNA is TGTGCCAGCAGCGCAGGACTTCTCGATGAGCAGTTCTTC. Based on the CDR3 plus reference TRBV9 and TRBJ2-1, the full variable domain is DSGVTQTPKHLITATGQRVTLRCSPRSGDLSVYWYQQSLDQGLQFLIQYYNGEERAKGNILERFSAQQFPDLHSELNLSSLELGDSALYFCASSAGLLDEQFFGPGTRLTVL.

This clonotype was found many times. The chain carries TRBV10-2 and TRBJ1-1; D is ambiguous. The CDR3 has 12 amino acids. Germline values: CDR1 WSHSY, CDR2 SAAADI. Trimming removed 10 bases from V and 4 bases from J, with 13 bases in between. CDR3 region: CATLTISTEAFF. CDR3 DNA: TGCGCCACCTTGACAATTAGCACTGAAGCTTTCTTT.

The chain combines TRBV18 with TRBJ2-7; 8 bases match TRBD2. V shed 6 bases, J shed 5 bases, and the junction held 9 bases outside the gene matches. This CDR3 is 14 amino acids long. The germline gives CDR1 KGHSH, CDR2 LQKENI. In DNA, the CDR3 is TGTGCCAGCTCTAGCCCAGCGGGAGAGGACGAGCAGTACTTC. Translation: CASSSPAGEDEQYF.

This clonotype occurred a few times. This chain links TRBV12-3 or TRBV12-4 with TRBJ2-2; 8 positions match TRBD1. This CDR3 region has 16 residues. The V and J ends lost 8 bases and 1 base, in that order; junction bases with no gene match: 9. The CDR3 region has the DNA TGTGCCAGCGGAACTCCCGGGACAGGGAACACCGGGGAGCTGTTTTTT. Translating gives CASGTPGTGNTGELFF.

This clonotype was seen at least ten times. V is TRBV9 and J is TRBJ2-3; 8 bases fit TRBD2. The V gene's germline CDR1 is SGDLS and CDR2 YYNGEE. The CDR3 is 19 residues long. V gave up 3 bases and J gave up 2 bases; unmatched junction bases: 17. The CDR3 coding sequence is TGTGCCAGCAGCGCAAGAGTTCGCGGACTAGCTTCGAACACAGATACGCAGTATTTT. This sequence encodes CASSARVRGLASNTDTQYF. Full variable domain (missing parts from reference TRBV9 and TRBJ2-3): DSGVTQTPKHLITATGQRVTLRCSPRSGDLSVYWYQQSLDQGLQFLIQYYNGEERAKGNILERFSAQQFPDLHSELNLSSLELGDSALYFCASSARVRGLASNTDTQYFGPGTRLTVL.

This sequence joins TRBV6-6 and TRBJ2-5; possibly TRBD1 for D (5 bases). Germline CDR1 reads MNHNY; CDR2 reads SVGAGI (reference sequence). The V end was cut by 4 bases, the J end by 2 bases, with 14 bases between. The CDR3 runs 15 residues. The CDR3 sequence: CASSWIGVEQETQYF. The CDR3 nucleotides are TGTGCCAGCAGTTGGATAGGGGTGGAACAAGAGACCCAGTACTTC.

This clonotype was found many times. This sequence joins TRBV29-1 and TRBJ2-5; TRBD2 might be the D (7 bases). Trimming took 3 bases from V and 4 from J, leaving 21 bases between them. The CDR3 has 16 amino acids. Germline CDR1 is SQVTM and CDR2 is ANQGSEA. CDR3 in amino acids: CSVDGGPGGRRETQYF. In nucleotides, the CDR3 is TGCAGCGTTGATGGGGGGCCGGGCGGGAGAAGAGAGACCCAGTACTTC.